Listed below are T cell receptor beta chains from one sample, sequenced in a study of blood T cell repertoires in COVID-19. Clones were sequenced by immunoSEQ multiplex PCR, and TCRdb holds only the in-frame ones, with some missing. The data contain 300,000 to 350,000 clones, around 92% of them seen just once; the ten biggest clones take up about 8.4%. Input material: PBMCs or T cells enriched from blood (not recorded which). These receptor sequences come from a woman in her 30s who had recovered from COVID-19. CDR3s include the opening cysteine and the closing phenylalanine or tryptophan. A D gene is named only where the DNA matches it firmly. Rows give clone size only sometimes, using once, few, many, or a class for an expanded clone.

clone size	D gene	V gene	J gene	CDR3 DNA	CDR3 protein
NA	TRBD1	TRBV3-1/TRBV3-2	TRBJ2-5	TGTGCCAGCAGCCAAGGGGACAGGGACCAAGAGACCCAGTACTTC	CASSQGDRDQETQYF
NA	NA	TRBV6-5	TRBJ1-2	TGTGCCAGCAGCACAGGAGCGAATGGCTACACCTTC	CASSTGANGYTF
NA	TRBD2	TRBV5-6	TRBJ2-1	TGTGCCAGCAGCTTTGGACTAGCGGGAGGGGTCTCGAATGAGCAGTTCTTC	CASSFGLAGGVSNEQFF
NA	TRBD2	TRBV7-9	TRBJ2-2	TGTGCCAGCAGCTTTGGCGGGGGGAACACCGGGGAGCTGTTTTTT	CASSFGGGNTGELFF
NA	NA	TRBV16	TRBJ1-4	TGTGCCAGCAGCCACGACAGGATGGCTAATGAAAAACTGTTTTTT	CASSHDRMANEKLFF
NA	NA	TRBV28	TRBJ1-6	TGTGCCAGCAGCTGGGACGGGAGCTCCTATAATTCACCCCTCCACTTT	CASSWDGSSYNSPLHF
once	NA	TRBV6-6	TRBJ2-7	TGTGCCAGCATGGCAGGTTGGACTAACGAGCAGTACTTC	CASMAGWTNEQYF
NA	TRBD2	TRBV7-3	TRBJ2-3	TGTGCCAGCAGCTCACAAGCGGGAGAGGCAGATACGCAGTATTTT	CASSSQAGEADTQYF
few	TRBD1	TRBV6-5	TRBJ2-2	TGTGCCAGCAACCCTGGACAGGGAAACACCGGGGAGCTGTTTTTT	CASNPGQGNTGELFF
NA	NA	TRBV30	TRBJ2-1	TGTGCCTTAACTTCAGGGGTAGTCCACAATGAGCAGTTCTTC	CALTSGVVHNEQFF
NA	TRBD2	TRBV27	TRBJ2-2	TGTGCCAGCAAGGTTGGGCTAGCGGCGAACACCGGGGAGCTGTTTTTT	CASKVGLAANTGELFF
NA	TRBD1	TRBV19	TRBJ1-2	TGTGCCAGTAGTATAACGAGGGGGCGCGGGTATGGCTACACCTTC	CASSITRGRGYGYTF
few	TRBD2	TRBV5-4	TRBJ2-7	TGTGCCAGCAGCAAGGAAGCGGGACCTTCCTACGAGCAGTACTTC	CASSKEAGPSYEQYF
NA	NA	TRBV19	TRBJ1-1	TGTGCCAGTAGTACTGCGGGCACTGAAGCTTTCTTT	CASSTAGTEAFF
NA	NA	TRBV3-1/TRBV3-2	TRBJ2-7	TGTGCCAGCAGCCGAACGGACTGGCCCTACGAGCAGTACTTC	CASSRTDWPYEQYF
NA	TRBD2	TRBV9	TRBJ2-3	TGTGCCAGCAGCGTAGCGGGAGGGGCAGATACGCAGTATTTT	CASSVAGGADTQYF
NA	NA	TRBV5-4	TRBJ1-2	TGTGCCAGCAGCTCCACATTGATCGTCGGGTATGGCTACACCTTC	CASSSTLIVGYGYTF